The 31 T cell receptor beta chains in this list originate from one sample, sequenced in a study of blood T cell repertoires in COVID-19. Only in-frame clones appear in the TCRdb table, and some are missing; sequencing was by immunoSEQ multiplex PCR. The table has tens of thousands of clones, around 84% seen once; the top ten hold more than 7%. Sequenced input: peripheral blood. Receptor source: a man between 60 and 75 years old with acute or convalescent COVID-19.

The chain combines TRBV4-2 with TRBJ2-1, with 7 bases aligning to TRBD2. Unmatched junction bases numbered 10, after V lost 4 bases and J lost 7 bases. The CDR3 extends over 15 amino acids. The germline CDR1 and CDR2 sequences are LGHNA and YNFKEQ. The CDR3 region is CASSPGTTSLNEQFF. In nucleotides, the CDR3 is TGTGCCAGCAGCCCCGGGACTACCTCCCTTAATGAGCAGTTCTTC.

V and J are TRBV6-1 and TRBJ2-2; 10 nucleotides match TRBD1. The CDR3 length is 16 residues. V lost 4 bases to trimming and J lost 4 bases; unmatched junction nucleotides: 6. Germline CDR1 reads MNHNS; CDR2 reads SASEGT. The CDR3 nucleotides read TGTGCCAGCAGTGGCCAGACAGGGGGCGGCACCGGGGAGCTGTTTTTT. Protein sequence: CASSGQTGGGTGELFF.

The V call is TRBV9, the J call TRBJ2-1, with 8 nucleotides matching TRBD2. The ends lost 0 bases at V and 10 bases at J; junction bases unmatched: 6. The CDR3 runs to 14 residues. Germline loops: CDR1 SGDLS, CDR2 YYNGEE. CDR3 sequence: CASSVDGGAREQFF. The CDR3 region has the DNA TGTGCCAGCAGCGTAGACGGGGGGGCAAGGGAGCAGTTCTTC.

The chain employs TRBV6-5 and TRBJ1-1; possible D gene TRBD1, 6 bases. Germline V gene data show CDR1 as MNHEY and CDR2 as SVGAGI. This CDR3 has 15 amino acids. V was cut by 6 bases and J by 3 bases, with 17 bases left in between. CDR3 nucleotides: TGTGCCAGCAGAACCCAAGGGGGAAGGGACACTGAAGCTTTCTTT. Its protein is CASRTQGGRDTEAFF.

This clone was recorded only once. V usage is TRBV6-1 and J usage is TRBJ2-7; 10 bases are shared with TRBD1. The CDR3 consists of 16 residues. CDR1 and CDR2 from the germline V gene are MNHNS and SASEGT. J gave up 4 bases and V 4 bases, and 10 bases lay outside the gene matches. The CDR3 DNA follows: TGTGCCAGCAGTGCTCCGGACAGGGGGAAGGCTTACGAGCAGTACTTC. Protein sequence: CASSAPDRGKAYEQYF.

This chain uses TRBV28 with TRBJ2-6; 9 nucleotides align to TRBD1. In germline, CDR1 is MDHEN, CDR2 SYDVKM. V trimming: 4 bases; J trimming: 5 bases; junction bases outside the gene matches: 3. This CDR3 has 15 residues. The CDR3 spells CASSWGQGWANVLTF. The CDR3 nucleotides are TGTGCCAGCAGTTGGGGACAGGGCTGGGCCAACGTCCTGACTTTC.

The gene calls are TRBV3-1 (or the pseudogene TRBV3-2) and TRBJ1-6, with a tentative D call TRBD1 (5 bases). Germline lookup yields CDR1 LGHDT and CDR2 YNNKEL (reference sequence). V gave up 7 bases and J gave up 8 bases, with 12 bases separating them. The CDR3 consists of 13 residues. CDR3 nucleotide sequence: TGTGCCAGCACCGGAAAGGGGTATTCACCCCTCCACTTT. Amino acid sequence: CASTGKGYSPLHF.

The chain links TRBV7-2 to TRBJ2-1, with TRBD2 as a possible D gene (5 bases). The CDR3 is 15 residues long. V was shortened by 0 bases and J by 5 bases, with 11 bases between the two germline ends. The germline V gene has CDR1 SGHTA and CDR2 FQGNSA. The CDR3 coding sequence is TGTGCCAGCAGCTTAGCGAGGGCAGCTAACAATGAGCAGTTCTTC. Its translation: CASSLARAANNEQFF.

The chain combines TRBV4-2 with TRBJ1-3; no clear D gene. CDR1 and CDR2 (germline): LGHNA, YNFKEQ. The V gene lost 0 bases and the J gene lost 0 bases, with 6 bases spanning the gap. The CDR3 extends over 15 amino acids. The CDR3 reads CASSQEESSGNTIYF. CDR3 coding DNA: TGTGCCAGCAGCCAAGAGGAGTCCTCTGGAAACACCATATATTTT.

This chain joins TRBV6-5 and TRBJ1-1; TRBD1 matches at 8 bases. V lost 7 bases and J lost 8; bases outside the gene matches: 12. CDR3 length: 14 amino acids. The germline CDR1 and CDR2 sequences are MNHEY and SVGAGI. The CDR3 region is CASTSPQGALEAFF. CDR3 in DNA: TGTGCCAGCACCTCTCCCCAGGGGGCCCTAGAAGCTTTCTTT.

The chain is built from TRBV6-1 and TRBJ2-1; weak D call: TRBD2 (5 bases). The V and J ends lost 2 bases and 5 bases respectively, with 13 bases between them. The CDR3 has 15 amino acids. CDR1 is MNHNS and CDR2 is SASEGT in the germline V gene. The CDR3: CASSERGDGHNEQFF. CDR3 bases: TGTGCCAGCAGTGAACGGGGAGACGGTCACAATGAGCAGTTCTTC.

This chain uses TRBV6-4 with TRBJ2-1; D not resolved. V dropped 3 bases and J dropped 0 bases, with 12 bases sitting between them. Germline V gene sequence: CDR1 MRHNA, CDR2 SNTAGT. CDR3 length: 16 residues. The CDR3 bases are TGTGCCAGCAGTGATGCAGAGACAAGCTCCTACAATGAGCAGTTCTTC. Translation gives CASSDAETSSYNEQFF.

This sequence joins TRBV7-2 and TRBJ2-7; 7 bases fit TRBD2. The CDR3 covers 15 residues. CDR1 and CDR2 (germline): SGHTA, FQGNSA. With V trimmed by 7 bases and J by 0 bases, 9 bases remained unmatched. CDR3 residues: CASTQSGGSSYEQYF. The CDR3 DNA sequence: TGTGCCAGCACCCAGTCGGGGGGATCCTCCTACGAGCAGTACTTC. The full variable domain, rest sourced from reference TRBV7-2 and TRBJ2-7, is GAGVSQSPSNKVTEKGKDVELRCDPISGHTALYWYRQSLGQGLEFLIYFQGNSAPDKSGLPSDRFSAERTGGSVSTLTIQRTQQEDSAVYLCASTQSGGSSYEQYFGPGTRLTVT.

This clone has only a few counts. The DNA of the CDR3 is TGTGCCATTTCGACTAGCGGATCCTACGAGCAGTACTTC. Encoded protein: CAISTSGSYEQYF. The chain recombines TRBV6-6 with TRBJ2-7; 9 bases match TRBD2. Germline V gives CDR1 MNHNY, CDR2 SVGAGI (reference sequence). The junction had 5 bases not matched to a gene; V was cut back by 10 bases and J by 1 base. The CDR3 length is 13 residues.

The chain employs TRBV2 and TRBJ2-2, with 7 nucleotides matching TRBD2. J was trimmed by 5 bases and V by 6 bases; bases with no gene match: 9. In germline, CDR1 is SNHLY, CDR2 FYNNEI. This CDR3 comprises 15 residues. CDR3 loop: CASRGLRGGTGELFF. As DNA, the CDR3 is TGTGCCAGCAGGGGATTGAGGGGAGGGACCGGGGAGCTGTTTTTT.

The rearrangement joins TRBV3-1 (or the pseudogene TRBV3-2) to TRBJ2-5; 8 bases match TRBD1. The germline gives CDR1 LGHDT, CDR2 YNNKEL (reference sequence). The CDR3 runs 19 residues. Losses at the gene ends were 3 bases for V and 2 bases for J; bases not matched to a gene: 17. CDR3 in amino acids: CASSQVPGTGQRRQETQYF. The DNA for the CDR3 is TGTGCCAGCAGCCAGGTCCCCGGGACAGGTCAGAGGCGACAAGAGACCCAGTACTTC.

The genes are TRBV25-1 and TRBJ2-1, with TRBD2 identical over 8 bases. Per germline, CDR1 MGHDK and CDR2 SYGVNS. J gave up 7 bases and V 3 bases, and 8 bases lay outside the gene matches. CDR3 length: 15 residues. The CDR3 reads CASSDPAGVGNEQFF. CDR3 nucleotides: TGTGCCAGCAGTGACCCAGCGGGGGTGGGGAATGAGCAGTTCTTC.

DNA of the CDR3: TGCGCCAGCAGTCGACAGGCGGCAAGCTCCTATAATTCACCCCTCCACTTT. This codes for CASSRQAASSYNSPLHF. The V gene is TRBV5-1, the J gene TRBJ1-6; a weak D match, TRBD1 (6 bases). CDR1 is SGHRS, CDR2 YFSETQ, per germline. V dropped 5 bases and J dropped 0 bases, with 15 bases sitting between them. This CDR3 has 17 residues.

The chain uses TRBV10-1 and TRBJ2-1; 9 bases are a match to TRBD1. The germline V gene has CDR1 WNHNN and CDR2 SYGVQD (reference sequence). V trimming: 10 bases; J trimming: 8 bases; junction bases outside the gene matches: 15. The CDR3 is made up of 15 amino acids. CDR3 amino acids: CATGPGTGLRDEQFF. In nucleotides, the CDR3 is TGCGCCACCGGCCCCGGGACAGGGCTTAGGGATGAGCAGTTCTTC.

The chain has TRBV7-2 and TRBJ2-1; 8 positions agree with TRBD2. Germline CDR1 SGHTA, CDR2 FQGNSA. The CDR3 totals 16 residues. The junction had 13 bases not matched to a gene; V was cut back by 2 bases and J by 10 bases. In DNA form, the CDR3 reads TGTGCCAGCAGCTTATCGCGCGGGGGGTCCTCGAGGGAGCAGTTCTTC. This gives the protein CASSLSRGGSSREQFF.

This clone occurred once. This rearrangement joins TRBV2 to TRBJ1-2; D is undetermined. Germline V CDR1 and CDR2: SNHLY, FYNNEI. V lost 4 bases and J lost 6, with 15 bases in between. This CDR3 is built from 14 residues. The CDR3 sequence: CASSVFAGVDGYTF. As DNA, the CDR3 is TGTGCCAGCAGTGTTTTTGCGGGCGTAGATGGCTACACCTTC.

Details on this clone: The junction departs from the called germline gene at one end, perhaps through a read error. The chain joins TRBV12-3 or TRBV12-4 to TRBJ2-5; no clear D gene. CDR3 length: 11 residues. The CDR3 region is CASSVGLYRDF. As DNA, the CDR3 is TGTGCCAGCAGTGTAGGGTTGTATCGGGACTTC.

The V call is TRBV18, the J call TRBJ2-2; weak D call: TRBD1 (5 bases). The CDR3 totals 14 residues. Germline CDR1 and CDR2: KGHSH and LQKENI. The germline V and J ends were trimmed by 6 bases and 6 bases, with 14 bases remaining between them. CDR3 amino acids: CASSELTVPGELFF. The CDR3 nucleotides are TGTGCCAGCTCCGAATTGACAGTCCCCGGGGAGCTGTTTTTT.

This clone came up a few times. The chain carries TRBV11-3 and TRBJ2-1; tentatively, D is TRBD2 (5 bases). Germline CDR1 is SGHNT and CDR2 is YENEEA. The CDR3 has 15 residues. V was trimmed by 2 bases and J by 7 bases, leaving 15 bases between them. CDR3 residues: CASSLSTSGRNEQFF. The DNA of the CDR3 is TGTGCCAGCAGCTTAAGTACTAGTGGTAGGAATGAGCAGTTCTTC.

This clone came up a few times. The V call is TRBV5-6, the J call TRBJ2-7; D uncertain. The V end lost 4 bases, the J end lost 2 bases, and 13 bases lay between the germline ends. Germline V CDR1 and CDR2: SGHDT, YYEEEE. This CDR3 spans 14 amino acids. CDR3 protein: CASSTLQLPYEQYF. The CDR3, as DNA: TGTGCCAGCAGCACCCTCCAGTTGCCCTACGAGCAGTACTTC.

On this clone: The sample has other DNA sequences that encode this CDR3 too. The V gene is TRBV10-2, the J gene TRBJ1-4; 8 bases are shared with TRBD1. The germline CDR1 and CDR2 sequences are WSHSY and SAAADI. The junction had 8 bases not matched to a gene; V was cut back by 6 bases and J by 8 bases. The CDR3 is 14 amino acids. CDR3 loop: CASSDSTGDEKLFF. As DNA, the CDR3 is TGCGCCAGCAGCGACTCGACAGGGGACGAAAAACTGTTTTTT.

The chain joins TRBV24-1 to TRBJ2-3; tentatively, D is TRBD1 (6 bases). The germline gives CDR1 KGHDR, CDR2 SFDVKD. Trimming removed 3 bases from V and 2 bases from J, with 14 bases in between. The CDR3 is made up of 16 amino acids. CDR3: CATSDNRVGATDTQYF. For the CDR3, the DNA is TGTGCCACCAGTGATAACAGGGTAGGGGCCACAGATACGCAGTATTTT.

The chain links TRBV18 to TRBJ1-5; no reliable D call. The CDR3 spans 16 residues. Trimming removed 2 bases from V and 4 bases from J, with 15 bases in between. Germline V gene sequence: CDR1 KGHSH, CDR2 LQKENI. The CDR3 sequence: CASSPAEGLTNQPQHF. The CDR3 DNA reads TGTGCCAGCTCACCAGCCGAGGGTTTGACTAATCAGCCCCAGCATTTT.

V usage is TRBV19 and J usage is TRBJ2-7; 8 bases align to TRBD2. CDR1 and CDR2 from the germline V gene are LNHDA and SQIVND (reference sequence). The CDR3 is made up of 15 amino acids. Trimming at V came to 7 bases and at J to 1 base, leaving 9 bases not matched to a gene. DNA for the CDR3: TGTGCCAGTAACCCCGGGGGGGTTTATTCCTACGAGCAGTACTTC. Translating it yields CASNPGGVYSYEQYF.

This clone appeared many times. The rearrangement uses TRBV19 and TRBJ1-2, with a possible D match to TRBD1 (6 bases). Germline CDR1 and CDR2: LNHDA and SQIVND (reference sequence). Between the trimmed V and J ends, which lost 5 bases and 14 bases, there was a span of 15 bases. The CDR3 sequence is 11 residues long. CDR3 in amino acids: CASSLDRIRTF. The CDR3 coding sequence is TGTGCCAGTAGTCTCGACAGGATAAGGACCTTC.

The chain joins TRBV24-1 to TRBJ2-3; tentative D call: TRBD2 (6 bases). Trimming shortened V by 2 bases and J by 4 bases, and 9 bases separated the two germline ends. The CDR3 has 14 residues. Per germline, CDR1 KGHDR and CDR2 SFDVKD. The DNA for the CDR3 is TGTGCCACCAGTGATTCGGGGGTTGCAGATACGCAGTATTTT. It encodes CATSDSGVADTQYF.